Listed here are 28 T cell receptor beta chains from one sample, sequenced in a study of blood T cell repertoires in COVID-19. Measured with immunoSEQ multiplex PCR; TCRdb has only the in-frame clones, and not every one. The table includes around 220,000 clones, approximately 90% detected once. Source material: peripheral blood. Receptors were obtained from a woman in her 50s with COVID-19, enrolled during active disease.

The chain carries TRBV10-2 and TRBJ1-4, with D tentatively TRBD1 (5 bases). Per germline, CDR1 WSHSY and CDR2 SAAADI. V was cut by 7 bases and J by 8 bases, with 20 bases left in between. The CDR3 length is 15 residues. CDR3 loop: CASTRGGGPAEKLFF. Written as DNA, the CDR3 is TGCGCCAGCACCCGGGGGGGAGGGCCTGCGGAAAAACTGTTTTTT.

The chain recombines TRBV12-3 or TRBV12-4 with TRBJ1-2, with a possible D match to TRBD1 (5 bases). The CDR3 spans 13 residues. Trimming took off 3 bases at V and 6 bases at J, with 11 bases between the two ends. The CDR3 reads CASSLLGVDGYTF. The CDR3 region has the DNA TGTGCCAGCAGTTTGTTAGGGGTTGATGGCTACACCTTC.

The chain combines TRBV11-2 with TRBJ1-6; unclear D gene. From germline, CDR1 is SGHAT and CDR2 FQNNGV. The V gene lost 5 bases and the J gene lost 4 bases, with 9 bases spanning the gap. The CDR3 is 14 amino acids. CDR3: CASSAYLYNSPLHF. CDR3 in DNA: TGTGCCAGCAGCGCGTACCTGTATAATTCACCCCTCCACTTT.

This clone was seen a single time. The gene calls are TRBV2 and TRBJ1-5; 7 nucleotides align to TRBD1. The CDR3 runs 16 residues. V dropped 6 bases and J dropped 0; count of bases not matched to a gene: 8. Germline assignment: CDR1 SNHLY and CDR2 FYNNEI. DNA of the CDR3: TGTGCCAGCAGCAATACGGGACAGAATAGCAATCAGCCCCAGCATTTT. Its translation: CASSNTGQNSNQPQHF. The whole variable domain, filled in from reference TRBV2 and TRBJ1-5, reads EPEVTQTPSHQVTQMGQEVILRCVPISNHLYFYWYRQILGQKVEFLVSFYNNEISEKSEIFDDQFSVERPDGSNFTLKIRSTKLEDSAMYFCASSNTGQNSNQPQHFGDGTRLSIL.

The chain has TRBV19 and TRBJ2-2; a possible D gene is TRBD2 (6 bases). CDR1 and CDR2 (germline): LNHDA, SQIVND (reference sequence). The V gene lost 2 bases and the J gene lost 6 bases, with 13 bases spanning the gap. This CDR3 is built from 15 residues. The CDR3 sequence is CASSIIGGAAGELFF. Here the CDR3 DNA reads TGTGCCAGTAGTATAATTGGAGGGGCTGCCGGGGAGCTGTTTTTT. Full variable domain (remainder filled in from reference TRBV19 and TRBJ2-2): DGGITQSPKYLFRKEGQNVTLSCEQNLNHDAMYWYRQDPGQGLRLIYYSQIVNDFQKGDIAEGYSVSREKKESFPLTVTSAQKNPTAFYLCASSIIGGAAGELFFGEGSRLTVL.

This chain's CDR3 is CAITRQQNTEAFF. In DNA form, the CDR3 reads TGTGCCATCACAAGACAGCAGAACACTGAAGCTTTCTTT. The chain has TRBV10-3 and TRBJ1-1; D may be TRBD1 (5 bases). Germline values: CDR1 ENHRY, CDR2 SYGVKD. With 7 bases removed from V and 1 base from J, the gap between germline ends came to 10 bases. The length of the CDR3 is 13 residues.

This clone has just a few counts. CDR3 residues: CASSQWTGVNSPLHF. The CDR3, as DNA: TGTGCCAGCAGCCAATGGACAGGGGTTAATTCACCCCTCCACTTT. This chain uses TRBV14 with TRBJ1-6; 9 nucleotides agree with TRBD1. The junction had 2 bases not matched to a gene; V was cut back by 2 bases and J by 6 bases. The CDR3 consists of 15 residues. Germline CDR1 reads SGHDN; CDR2 reads FVKESK. The variable domain in full, with the rest retrieved from reference TRBV14 and TRBJ1-6, is EAGVTQFPSHSVIEKGQTVTLRCDPISGHDNLYWYRRVMGKEIKFLLHFVKESKQDESGMPNNRFLAERTGGTYSTLKVQPAELEDSGVYFCASSQWTGVNSPLHFGNGTRLTVT.

V and J are TRBV7-8 and TRBJ2-3, with D possibly matching TRBD2 (6 bases). The CDR3 totals 17 residues. Trimming left V 1 base short and J 2 bases short, with 16 bases between. Per germline, CDR1 SGHVS and CDR2 FQNEAQ. The CDR3 region has the DNA TGTGCCAGCAGCTTAGTACGGTGGGCGGGGATCACAGATACGCAGTATTTT. Amino acid sequence: CASSLVRWAGITDTQYF.

The chain recombines TRBV12-5 with TRBJ1-2; tentatively, D is TRBD1 (5 bases). The germline gives CDR1 LGHNT, CDR2 FRNRAP. CDR3 size: 17 residues. The V and J ends lost 3 bases and 3 bases respectively, with 20 bases between them. CDR3 amino acids: CASGFHPWPRAYYGYTF. As DNA, the CDR3 is TGTGCTAGTGGTTTCCACCCTTGGCCCAGGGCTTACTATGGCTACACCTTC.

The genes are TRBV5-6 and TRBJ2-7, with TRBD2 identical over 7 bases. The CDR3 has 17 residues. CDR1 and CDR2 from the germline V gene are SGHDT and YYEEEE. With 8 bases clipped from V and 3 bases from J, the junction kept 20 bases outside the gene matches. The CDR3 region is CASTRAAFTGGYYEQYV. As DNA, the CDR3 is TGTGCCAGTACTCGCGCTGCCTTCACGGGGGGTTACTACGAGCAGTACGTC.

The count of this clone is one. This CDR3 is CASSPSGQSEAFF. The CDR3 bases are TGTGCCAGCAGCCCCTCGGGACAGTCTGAAGCTTTCTTT. The gene calls are TRBV13 and TRBJ1-1, with 7 bases matching TRBD1. The germline CDR1 and CDR2 sequences are PRHDT and FYEKMQ (reference sequence). The CDR3 contains 13 residues. V was clipped by 5 bases and J by 6 bases; unmatched bases: 6.

The V gene is TRBV15, the J gene TRBJ2-1, with 7 bases that match TRBD1. Germline assignment: CDR1 LNHNV and CDR2 YYDKDF (reference sequence). The V gene end was trimmed by 1 base and the J gene end by 7 bases; junction bases not matched to a gene: 7. CDR3 length equals 15 residues. Here the CDR3 reads CATSRAGGLENEQFF. The DNA of the CDR3 is TGTGCCACCAGCAGAGCAGGGGGTCTCGAGAATGAGCAGTTCTTC.

This rearrangement joins TRBV4-1 to TRBJ1-1, with D hard to call. Germline CDR1 MGHRA, CDR2 YSYEKL. Trimming removed 6 bases from V and 0 bases from J, with 5 bases in between. The CDR3 is 12 residues long. The CDR3 region is CASSNLNTEAFF. CDR3 sequence (DNA): TGCGCCAGCAGTAATTTGAACACTGAAGCTTTCTTT.

J is TRBJ1-6 and V is TRBV2; maybe TRBD1 (5 bases). The CDR3 is 13 amino acids. Per germline, CDR1 SNHLY and CDR2 FYNNEI. The V and J ends lost 6 bases and 8 bases respectively, with 11 bases between them. This CDR3 is CASRVDNYSPLHF. The CDR3, as DNA: TGTGCCAGCAGGGTGGACAACTATTCACCCCTCCACTTT. The full variable domain, in which reference TRBV2 and TRBJ1-6 provide the parts outside the CDR3, is EPEVTQTPSHQVTQMGQEVILRCVPISNHLYFYWYRQILGQKVEFLVSFYNNEISEKSEIFDDQFSVERPDGSNFTLKIRSTKLEDSAMYFCASRVDNYSPLHFGNGTRLTVT.

V usage is TRBV9 and J usage is TRBJ2-3, with D maybe TRBD2 (5 bases). Trimming took 0 bases from V and 2 from J, leaving 10 bases between them. CDR1 SGDLS and CDR2 YYNGEE come from the germline V gene. CDR3 length: 15 residues. CDR3 nucleotides: TGTGCCAGCAGCGTAGTGGAGCGGCACACAGATACGCAGTATTTT. Encoded protein: CASSVVERHTDTQYF.

This chain joins TRBV6-2 or TRBV6-3 and TRBJ1-5, with D uncertain. The germline gives CDR1 MNHEY, CDR2 SVGEGT. V lost 5 bases to trimming and J lost 7 bases, with 18 bases between them. This CDR3 contains 15 residues. The CDR3, as DNA: TGTGCCAGCAGTAGGTTTAGAGGGCTGAAACAGCCCCAGCATTTT. Protein sequence: CASSRFRGLKQPQHF.

The chain employs TRBV5-4 and TRBJ1-1, with D perhaps matching TRBD1 (5 bases). Deletions cut 3 bases from V and 7 bases from J, with 13 bases between. CDR3 length: 13 residues. From germline, CDR1 is SGHNT and CDR2 YYREEE (reference sequence). The CDR3 nucleotides are TGTGCCAGCAGCTCCCCCGGGGGGGATGAAGCTTTCTTT. This translates into CASSSPGGDEAFF. Filled out from reference TRBV5-4 and TRBJ1-1, the complete variable domain reads ETGVTQSPTHLIKTRGQQVTLRCSSQSGHNTVSWYQQALGQGPQFIFQYYREEENGRGNFPPRFSGLQFPNYSSELNVNALELDDSALYLCASSSPGGDEAFFGQGTRLTVV.

The chain combines TRBV5-4 with TRBJ1-1; D is perhaps TRBD1 (5 bases). The ends were cut back, 3 bases at V and 4 bases at J, with 19 bases in the middle. The CDR3 sequence is 16 residues long. CDR1 and CDR2 from the germline V gene are SGHNT and YYREEE (reference sequence). The CDR3 is CASSSGGAGMATEAFF. The CDR3 coding sequence is TGTGCCAGCAGCTCGGGCGGGGCGGGGATGGCCACTGAAGCTTTCTTT.

This sequence joins TRBV6-1 and TRBJ1-4; D gene ambiguous. Trimming took 0 bases from V and 8 from J, leaving 13 bases between them. CDR1 is MNHNS, CDR2 SASEGT, per germline. The CDR3 has 15 residues. The CDR3 region has the DNA TGTGCCAGCAGTGAAGCGCGGGGTGGGAACGAAAAACTGTTTTTT. Encoded protein: CASSEARGGNEKLFF.

V is TRBV3-1 (or the pseudogene TRBV3-2) and J is TRBJ1-3, with D uncertain. V was cut by 3 bases and J by 4 bases, with 4 bases left in between. This CDR3 region has 12 residues. The germline CDR1 and CDR2 sequences are LGHDT and YNNKEL (reference sequence). This chain's CDR3 is CASSQAGNTIYF. The CDR3 DNA follows: TGTGCCAGCAGCCAGGCCGGAAACACCATATATTTT.

The chain links TRBV30 to TRBJ1-6; D is undetermined. V gave up 2 bases and J gave up 6 bases, with 11 bases separating them. The CDR3 loop spans 14 amino acids. The germline gives CDR1 GTSNPN, CDR2 SVGIG (reference sequence). CDR3 residues: CAWSRLRINSPLHF. In DNA form, the CDR3 reads TGTGCCTGGAGTCGCCTGAGGATTAATTCACCCCTCCACTTT. Full variable domain (rest looked up from reference TRBV30 and TRBJ1-6): SQTIHQWPATLVQPVGSPLSLECTVEGTSNPNLYWYRQAAGRGLQLLFYSVGIGQISSEVPQNLSASRPQDRQFILSSKKLLLSDSGFYLCAWSRLRINSPLHFGNGTRLTVT.

This chain links TRBV24-1 with TRBJ2-5, with 12 bases aligning to TRBD2. Germline V CDR1 and CDR2: KGHDR, SFDVKD. The CDR3 sequence is 16 residues long. Trimming cost V 0 bases and J 5 bases; bases outside gene matches: 3. The CDR3 coding sequence is TGTGCCACCAGTGATTTGCATGGACTAGCGGGGGAGACCCAGTACTTC. Protein product: CATSDLHGLAGETQYF.

The count of this clone is one. V gene TRBV5-8 combines with J gene TRBJ1-6; 7 bases are a match to TRBD1. CDR3 length equals 15 residues. J gave up 5 bases and V 1 base, and 3 bases lay outside the gene matches. Per the germline V gene, CDR1 is SGHTS and CDR2 is YDEGEE. In nucleotides, the CDR3 is TGTGCCAGCAGCTTGACAGGGGCCCATAATTCACCCCTCCACTTT. As protein: CASSLTGAHNSPLHF.

V is TRBV7-2 and J is TRBJ2-7, with 10 bases aligning to TRBD2. In germline, CDR1 is SGHTA, CDR2 FQGNSA. V shed 3 bases, J shed 7 bases, and the junction held 9 bases outside the gene matches. The CDR3 sequence is 15 residues long. Written as DNA, the CDR3 is TGTGCCAGCAGCTTCCTGAGCGGGGGGGATCATGAGCAGTACTTC. Amino acids: CASSFLSGGDHEQYF.

The chain employs TRBV2 and TRBJ2-3; tentatively, D is TRBD2 (7 bases). Germline V lookup: CDR1 SNHLY, CDR2 FYNNEI. This CDR3 is 17 amino acids long. V lost 3 bases to trimming and J lost 2 bases, with 18 bases between them. For the CDR3, the DNA is TGTGCCAGCAGTGAGGGGGGGGCTAGAGCTTACACAGATACGCAGTATTTT. Its protein product is CASSEGGARAYTDTQYF. The full variable domain, rest sourced from reference TRBV2 and TRBJ2-3, is EPEVTQTPSHQVTQMGQEVILRCVPISNHLYFYWYRQILGQKVEFLVSFYNNEISEKSEIFDDQFSVERPDGSNFTLKIRSTKLEDSAMYFCASSEGGARAYTDTQYFGPGTRLTVL.

The chain joins TRBV12-3 or TRBV12-4 to TRBJ2-7; D not resolved. The CDR3 runs 11 residues. The V end was cut by 7 bases, the J end by 6 bases, with 10 bases between. CDR3 in amino acids: CASTISGEQYF. The CDR3 nucleotides are TGTGCCAGCACAATTTCGGGCGAGCAGTACTTC.

The chain links TRBV29-1 to TRBJ1-3, with 7 bases that match TRBD1. The ends lost 0 bases at V and 0 bases at J; junction bases unmatched: 8. The germline V gene has CDR1 SQVTM and CDR2 ANQGSEA. The CDR3 length is 17 residues. CDR3 residues: CSVEDSPWTGSGNTIYF. For the CDR3, the DNA is TGCAGCGTTGAAGATTCTCCGTGGACAGGCTCTGGAAACACCATATATTTT.

This chain joins TRBV9 and TRBJ2-3, with 13 bases matching TRBD2. The V and J ends lost 3 bases and 4 bases, in that order; junction bases with no gene match: 8. Per germline, CDR1 SGDLS and CDR2 YYNGEE. The CDR3 is made up of 17 amino acids. CDR3 nucleotides: TGTGCCAGCAGCGGGACTAGCGGGGGCGCCGGGGCAGATACGCAGTATTTT. This gives the protein CASSGTSGGAGADTQYF.